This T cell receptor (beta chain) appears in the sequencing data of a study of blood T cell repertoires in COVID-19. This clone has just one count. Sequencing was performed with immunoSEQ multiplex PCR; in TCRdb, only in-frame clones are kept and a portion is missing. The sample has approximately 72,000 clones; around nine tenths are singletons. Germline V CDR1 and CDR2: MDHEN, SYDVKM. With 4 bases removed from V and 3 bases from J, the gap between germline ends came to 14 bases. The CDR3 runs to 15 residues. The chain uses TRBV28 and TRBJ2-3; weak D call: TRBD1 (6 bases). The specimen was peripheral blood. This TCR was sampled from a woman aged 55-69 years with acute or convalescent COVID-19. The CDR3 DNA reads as TGTGCCAGCAGTTCAACAGGGACGTTAACAGATACGCAGTATTTT. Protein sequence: CASSSTGTLTDTQYF. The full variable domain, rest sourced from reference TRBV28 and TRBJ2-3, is DVKVTQSSRYLVKRTGEKVFLECVQDMDHENMFWYRQDPGLGLRLIYFSYDVKMKEKGDIPEGYSVSREKKERFSLILESASTNQTSMYLCASSSTGTLTDTQYFGPGTRLTVL.